This T cell receptor (beta chain) was recovered during a study of T cell repertoires in cytomegalovirus infection. For the study at large: The public TCR beta signatures pointed to both CMV infection and matching HLA type.

To note about this clonotype: What it binds is unknown.

TCRdb reanalysed the reads using MiXCR and keeps one entry per CDR3 protein. This sample yields around 120,000 distinct CDR3 sequences, of which more than 20% are seen a single time; roughly 33% belongs to the top ten. Germline lookup yields CDR1 SGHAT and CDR2 FQNNGV. V lost 5 bases to trimming and J lost 4 bases; unmatched junction nucleotides: 9. CDR3 length: 15 residues. V gene TRBV11-2 combines with J gene TRBJ1-1; 8 bases map to TRBD1. The sequenced sample consisted of PBMCs, sequenced either directly or after in vitro stimulation (not recorded which). The receptor was isolated from a human donor in good health (CMV status not recorded). Some clones in this sample may be carry-over from other donors' samples. The chain's CDR3 is CASSLARDRRTEAFF. The CDR3 DNA follows: TGTGCCAGCAGCCTGGCCCGGGACAGGCGCACTGAAGCTTTCTTT. The variable domain in full, completed from reference TRBV11-2 and TRBJ1-1, reads EAGVAQSPRYKIIEKRQSVAFWCNPISGHATLYWYQQILGQGPKLLIQFQNNGVVDDSQLPKDRFSAERLKGVDSTLKIQPAKLEDSAVYLCASSLARDRRTEAFFGQGTRLTVV.